A single sample is the source of the 12 T cell receptor beta chains below, sequenced in a study of blood T cell repertoires in COVID-19. Sequenced by immunoSEQ multiplex PCR; TCRdb stores in-frame clones only, minus some. The sample contains 300,000 to 450,000 clones, 85% of which appear only once. Sequencing was carried out using peripheral blood. These receptors all come from a young woman with acute or convalescent COVID-19.

The chain is built from TRBV5-1 and TRBJ1-6; D unclear. V lost 0 bases, J lost 2 bases, and 9 bases lay in between. CDR3 length: 16 residues. Germline CDR1 SGHRS, CDR2 YFSETQ. The CDR3 spells CASSLVSGTYNSPLHF. The CDR3 nucleotides are TGCGCCAGCAGCTTGGTTTCGGGGACCTATAATTCACCCCTCCACTTT.

The gene calls are TRBV9 and TRBJ1-1; unclear D gene. The CDR3 has 12 residues. Germline lookup yields CDR1 SGDLS and CDR2 YYNGEE. V gave up 4 bases and J gave up 1 base, with 5 bases separating them. The CDR3 nucleotides read TGTGCCAGCAGCCTCTCGAACACTGAAGCTTTCTTT. Its translation is CASSLSNTEAFF.

V gene TRBV30 combines with J gene TRBJ2-7; 12 bases agree with TRBD2. CDR3 length: 18 amino acids. In germline, CDR1 is GTSNPN, CDR2 SVGIG (reference sequence). With 7 bases clipped from V and 0 bases from J, the junction kept 16 bases outside the gene matches. The CDR3 sequence: CASKSYPLTSGGSYEQYF. DNA for the CDR3: TGTGCCTCAAAATCGTATCCCTTGACTAGCGGGGGCTCCTACGAGCAGTACTTC.

This sequence joins TRBV19 and TRBJ1-5, with TRBD1 as a possible D gene (6 bases). The CDR3 has 15 residues. Trimming took 3 bases from V and 3 from J, leaving 12 bases between them. Germline V gene data show CDR1 as LNHDA and CDR2 as SQIVND (reference sequence). Here the CDR3 DNA reads TGTGCCAGTAGTATCGGACAGTCCTACAATCAGCCCCAGCATTTT. This translates into CASSIGQSYNQPQHF.

CDR3 in amino acids: CASSLEVGRGEKLFF. In nucleotides, the CDR3 is TGCGCCAGCAGCTTGGAAGTAGGGAGGGGCGAAAAACTGTTTTTT. This chain connects TRBV5-1 to TRBJ1-4, with a possible D match to TRBD1 (5 bases). Germline CDR1 reads SGHRS; CDR2 reads YFSETQ. The CDR3 totals 15 residues. The germline V and J ends were trimmed by 0 bases and 8 bases, with 14 bases remaining between them.

V gene TRBV27 combines with J gene TRBJ2-7; the D gene is possibly TRBD1 (5 bases). CDR1 MNHEY and CDR2 SMNVEV come from the germline V gene (reference sequence). The CDR3 is 15 residues long. The germline V and J ends were trimmed by 6 bases and 4 bases, with 19 bases remaining between them. CDR3 coding DNA: TGTGCCAGCAGGGGGTCGGGCCAGGGTGGGTACGAGCAGTACTTC. Its protein product is CASRGSGQGGYEQYF.

In this sample, this clone turned up once. The chain employs TRBV2 and TRBJ2-7; D gene uncertain. The ends were cut back, 2 bases at V and 10 bases at J, with 12 bases in the middle. The germline V gene has CDR1 SNHLY and CDR2 FYNNEI. This CDR3 is 12 amino acids long. CDR3 nucleotide sequence: TGTGCCAGCAGTGAAATGGCGGCGGAACAGTACTTC. As protein: CASSEMAAEQYF.

This chain connects TRBV14 to TRBJ1-2; 9 nucleotides line up with TRBD1. V shed 4 bases, J shed 3 bases, and the junction held 9 bases outside the gene matches. This CDR3 contains 16 residues. Per the germline V gene, CDR1 is SGHDN and CDR2 is FVKESK. CDR3 DNA: TGTGCCAGCAGCCCTACCACAGGGGGCGCCGACTATGGCTACACCTTC. Translating it yields CASSPTTGGADYGYTF.

This clone appeared a few times. The chain joins TRBV19 to TRBJ2-1, with a possible D match to TRBD1 (5 bases). Trimming cost V 1 base and J 1 base, with 11 bases left between them. The CDR3 runs 16 residues. Germline loops: CDR1 LNHDA, CDR2 SQIVND (reference sequence). The DNA for the CDR3 is TGTGCCAGTAGTATAGCTTCCAGGGCGTCCTACAATGAGCAGTTCTTC. Its translation: CASSIASRASYNEQFF.

The chain recombines TRBV28 with TRBJ1-4, with 10 bases that match TRBD1. The length of the CDR3 is 15 residues. The ends lost 3 bases at V and 7 bases at J; junction bases unmatched: 5. Germline assignment: CDR1 MDHEN and CDR2 SYDVKM. For the CDR3, the DNA is TGTGCCAGCAGTTTCCAGACAGGGGGCGGTGAAAAACTGTTTTTT. The encoded protein is CASSFQTGGGEKLFF.

This clone has only a few counts. The V gene is TRBV6-4, the J gene TRBJ1-1; D is unclear. The germline V gene encodes CDR1 MRHNA and CDR2 SNTAGT. The CDR3 length is 14 residues. V was shortened by 4 bases and J by 0 bases, with 9 bases between the two germline ends. The CDR3 loop reads CASSASPMNTEAFF. In DNA form, the CDR3 reads TGTGCCAGCAGTGCTTCACCTATGAACACTGAAGCTTTCTTT.

The chain combines TRBV28 with TRBJ1-5, with D possibly TRBD1 on 6 matching bases. Trimming pared 5 bases from V and 8 bases from J, leaving 19 bases between. The length of the CDR3 is 15 residues. Germline loops: CDR1 MDHEN, CDR2 SYDVKM. This chain's CDR3 is CASSPTQGFSEPQHF. The CDR3 DNA sequence: TGTGCCAGCAGTCCGACCCAGGGGTTCAGCGAGCCCCAGCATTTT.